This entry describes one T cell receptor (beta chain). Its antigen is as yet unknown. This record comes from a study of vaccination effects on CD4 cells after COVID-19. In the ViraFEST assay, antigen-specific CD4+ clonotypes were identified by expansion after peptide-pool stimulation. Isolating CD4+ T cells followed less than 12 days of culture. Of the BNT162b2 and mRNA-1273 vaccines, participants received two doses of one or the other. The data were produced by immunoSEQ multiplex PCR, yet TCRdb's version contains in-frame clones alone and is incomplete. Of approximately 26,000 clones listed, 60% to 80% are singletons. With 0 bases removed from V and 1 base from J, the gap between germline ends came to 14 bases. This CDR3 comprises 18 residues. Germline-derived CDR1 and CDR2 are KGHDR and SFDVKD.

The V and J genes are TRBV24-1 and TRBJ2-2; D tentatively reads TRBD1 or TRBD2 (5 bases each). The sequencing here drew on CD4+ T cells from PBMCs cultured with SARS-CoV-2 spike peptides, taken after COVID-19 vaccination. This receptor was taken from a human donor who received a COVID-19 vaccine. Some clones in this sample may be carry-over from other donors' samples. CDR3 protein: CATSDLAWGIGNTGELFF. The CDR3 DNA reads as TGTGCCACCAGTGATTTGGCTTGGGGGATTGGGAACACCGGGGAGCTGTTTTTT.